This T cell receptor (beta chain) was identified during a study of shared clonotypes between healthy human individuals. At least ten counts were recorded for this clone. What it binds is unknown. Study results and limitations: The study generally estimated greater richness for naive than memory subsets. Sampling included only blood; tissue repertoires likely differ.

In the CD4+ fraction, cells were divided into CD45RA+ naive and CD45RA-negative memory subsets. V lost 6 bases, J lost 0 bases, and 19 bases lay in between. The CDR3 runs 16 residues. Germline V lookup: CDR1 SQVTM, CDR2 ANQGSEA. Original processing notes: ImmunoSEQ only sent back junction sequences with no quality scores, so filtering was done differently. Assay: immunoSEQ multiplex PCR; the TCRdb copy retains only in-frame clones and omits some. The V and J calls and clone size are taken from that table; D and trimming were inferred from the DNA. The sample contains approximately 1,000,000 clones, 77% of which appear only once.

This sequence joins TRBV29-1 and TRBJ2-3; perhaps TRBD2 as D (6 bases). The receptor's source is a man between 18 and 35 years old in good health. Some clones in this sample may be carry-over from other donors' samples. Sequencing was carried out using memory CD4+ T cells from PBMCs. Subset given: CD45RA-negative fraction. CDR3: CSVGGRSITSTDTQYF. The CDR3 nucleotides are TGCAGCGTAGGAGGGCGATCCATAACTAGCACAGATACGCAGTATTTT.